The 22 T cell receptor beta chains below all came from one sample that was sequenced in a study of T-cell memory formation after mild COVID-19. Each CDR3 protein is one row after TCRdb ran MiXCR on the 5' RACE reads. The table records under 250,000 distinct CDR3 sequences, under 30% of them present only once. Specimen: PBMCs or a T cell subset sorted from them (not recorded which). Every receptor here comes from an adult woman who had mild COVID-19 (a few samples of this study predate the infection). Cell type and time point are not known.

The chain has TRBV7-9 and TRBJ2-5, with 8 bases aligning to TRBD2. The germline CDR1 and CDR2 sequences are SEHNR and FQNEAQ (reference sequence). Unmatched junction bases numbered 7, after V lost 2 bases and J lost 5 bases. The CDR3 runs to 15 residues. As DNA, the CDR3 is TGTGCCAGCAGCTTAATCGGGGGGGCCCAGGAGACCCAGTACTTC. This encodes CASSLIGGAQETQYF.

V and J are TRBV14 and TRBJ2-1; 7 bases fit TRBD1. The germline gives CDR1 SGHDN, CDR2 FVKESK. V was pared by 4 bases and J by 7 bases, with 10 bases of the junction left unmatched. The length of the CDR3 is 15 residues. In nucleotides, the CDR3 is TGTGCCAGCAGCCTCCAAAGACAGGGAAAAAATGAGCAGTTCTTC. Protein product: CASSLQRQGKNEQFF.

This clonotype was observed a few times. The chain links TRBV6-1 to TRBJ2-2, with 9 positions matching TRBD1. Trimming cost V 1 base and J 4 bases; bases outside gene matches: 4. This CDR3 comprises 16 residues. The germline CDR1 and CDR2 sequences are MNHNS and SASEGT. The CDR3 DNA sequence: TGTGCCAGCAGTGAAGTACAGGGGGCGGTCACCGGGGAGCTGTTTTTT. Its translation: CASSEVQGAVTGELFF.

The V gene is TRBV11-2, the J gene TRBJ2-1, with 15 bases that match TRBD2. Germline CDR1 reads SGHAT; CDR2 reads FQNNGV. The trim removed 3 bases at V and 7 bases at J, leaving 7 bases unmatched. This CDR3 is built from 17 residues. CDR3 in DNA: TGTGCCAGCAGCTTTGACGGACTAGCGGGAGGGTTTAATGAGCAGTTCTTC. This translates into CASSFDGLAGGFNEQFF. Full variable domain (outside the CDR3, taken from reference TRBV11-2 and TRBJ2-1): EAGVAQSPRYKIIEKRQSVAFWCNPISGHATLYWYQQILGQGPKLLIQFQNNGVVDDSQLPKDRFSAERLKGVDSTLKIQPAKLEDSAVYLCASSFDGLAGGFNEQFFGPGTRLTVL.

This clonotype has more than one count but fewer than ten. The chain combines TRBV9 with TRBJ2-1; D gene unclear. The CDR3 is made up of 12 amino acids. Deletions cut 4 bases from V and 8 bases from J, with 10 bases between. CDR1 is SGDLS and CDR2 is YYNGEE in the germline V gene. The CDR3 spells CASSRGEDEQFF. As DNA, the CDR3 is TGTGCCAGCAGCCGAGGAGAGGATGAGCAGTTCTTC.

This chain links TRBV7-8 with TRBJ2-5; 7 positions agree with TRBD1. V lost 5 bases and J lost 1; bases outside the gene matches: 7. The germline V gene encodes CDR1 SGHVS and CDR2 FQNEAQ. The CDR3 totals 15 residues. CDR3 nucleotide sequence: TGTGCCAGCAGCCGAACAGGGACAGCCCAAGAGACCCAGTACTTC. Protein: CASSRTGTAQETQYF.

There are a few counts of this clonotype. This chain links TRBV12-3 or TRBV12-4 with TRBJ1-1; 7 nucleotides agree with TRBD1. This CDR3 contains 16 residues. J lost 1 base, V lost 5 bases, and 10 bases had no gene match. CDR3 region: CASSTHRGRGNTEAFF. The CDR3 nucleotides are TGTGCCAGCAGTACCCACAGGGGCAGAGGGAACACTGAAGCTTTCTTT.

The CDR3 bases are TGTGCCAGCAGTTTCTCCGGGGGACACGGCAAAAACATTCAGTACTTC. Its protein product is CASSFSGGHGKNIQYF. The V gene is TRBV12-3 or TRBV12-4, the J gene TRBJ2-4, with D possibly called TRBD1 or TRBD2 (6 bases each). Between the trimmed V and J ends, which lost 3 bases and 3 bases, there was a span of 15 bases. The CDR3 is 16 residues long.

This chain uses TRBV11-2 with TRBJ2-7; the match to TRBD2 covers 11 bases. Germline V gene lookup returns CDR1 SGHAT and CDR2 FQNNGV. The length of the CDR3 is 17 residues. V was pared by 1 base and J by 2 bases, with 7 bases of the junction left unmatched. As DNA, the CDR3 is TGTGCCAGCAGCTTAGGCCAGACTAGCGGGGTGCCCTACGAGCAGTACTTC. It specifies CASSLGQTSGVPYEQYF.

This clonotype appeared a few times. The gene calls are TRBV5-1 and TRBJ2-6; 9 positions match TRBD1. The V and J ends lost 0 bases and 2 bases, in that order; junction bases with no gene match: 3. The length of the CDR3 is 17 residues. The germline CDR1 and CDR2 sequences are SGHRS and YFSETQ. CDR3 nucleotide sequence: TGCGCCAGCAGCTTGGGACAGGGGGGAGCTGGGGCCAACGTCCTGACTTTC. It specifies CASSLGQGGAGANVLTF.

This clonotype has a single count. The V call is TRBV12-5, the J call TRBJ2-3; no clear D. The CDR3 sequence is 13 residues long. Germline values: CDR1 LGHNT, CDR2 FRNRAP. Trimming removed 6 bases from V and 4 bases from J, with 11 bases in between. CDR3 DNA sequence: TGTGCTAGTGGCCAACGGGCTGCAGATACGCAGTATTTT. It is translated as CASGQRAADTQYF. The variable domain in full, with the rest retrieved from reference TRBV12-5 and TRBJ2-3, is DARVTQTPRHKVTEMGQEVTMRCQPILGHNTVFWYRQTMMQGLELLAYFRNRAPLDDSGMPKDRFSAEMPDATLATLKIQPSEPRDSAVYFCASGQRAADTQYFGPGTRLTVL.

Only a few counts were recorded for this clonotype. The V gene is TRBV12-5, the J gene TRBJ2-1; the D gene is possibly TRBD1 (5 bases). The CDR3 consists of 15 residues. The germline gives CDR1 LGHNT, CDR2 FRNRAP. Between the trimmed V and J ends, which lost 6 bases and 3 bases, there was a span of 15 bases. The CDR3: CASGYDSSGYNEQFF. The CDR3, as DNA: TGTGCTAGTGGCTATGACAGCTCTGGCTACAATGAGCAGTTCTTC.

The chain employs TRBV18 and TRBJ2-1; no definite D call. CDR1 is KGHSH and CDR2 is LQKENI in the germline V gene. This CDR3 spans 15 amino acids. V was trimmed by 1 base and J by 3 bases, leaving 10 bases between them. The CDR3: CASSPRLPSYNEQFF. The CDR3 DNA sequence: TGTGCCAGCTCACCACGGTTACCTAGCTACAATGAGCAGTTCTTC.

The chain employs TRBV7-8 and TRBJ2-2, with D maybe TRBD2 (5 bases). The CDR3 loop spans 15 amino acids. Germline V gene sequence: CDR1 SGHVS, CDR2 FQNEAQ. The V end was cut by 2 bases, the J end by 3 bases, with 10 bases between. The CDR3, as DNA: TGTGCCAGCAGCTTATGGGAGAGGGACACCGGGGAGCTGTTTTTT. It codes for CASSLWERDTGELFF.

The gene calls are TRBV12-3 or TRBV12-4 and TRBJ2-7, with 10 bases aligning to TRBD2. CDR3 length equals 17 residues. V lost 4 bases and J lost 0; bases outside the gene matches: 9. The CDR3, as DNA: TGTGCCAGCAGTTCGCCGGGACTAGCGAGGAGCTCCTACGAGCAGTACTTC. Translated, it gives CASSSPGLARSSYEQYF.

This clonotype has just a few counts. The V and J genes are TRBV7-9 and TRBJ2-7; maybe TRBD2 (6 bases). This CDR3 has 15 amino acids. Trimming shortened V by 5 bases and J by 6 bases, and 20 bases separated the two germline ends. The V gene's germline CDR1 is SEHNR and CDR2 FQNEAQ (reference sequence). CDR3 in amino acids: CASSPRDFRRVEQYF. The CDR3 nucleotides are TGTGCCAGCAGCCCCCGGGACTTTCGTAGGGTCGAGCAGTACTTC.

CDR3 amino acids: CASSQIGTGELFF. DNA of the CDR3: TGTGCCAGCAGCCAAATAGGAACCGGGGAGCTGTTTTTT. The chain couples TRBV4-2 to TRBJ2-2, with D hard to call. Germline CDR1 reads LGHNA; CDR2 reads YNFKEQ. The length of the CDR3 is 13 residues. Deletions cut 2 bases from V and 5 bases from J, with 6 bases between.

In this sample, this clonotype turned up a few times. V gene TRBV10-3 combines with J gene TRBJ1-1; D unresolved. CDR3 length equals 13 residues. V was clipped by 0 bases and J by 1 base, with 3 bases between them. Germline CDR1 and CDR2: ENHRY and SYGVKD. CDR3 protein: CAISESRNTEAFF. The CDR3 DNA is TGTGCCATCAGTGAGTCGCGGAACACTGAAGCTTTCTTT.

The rearrangement uses TRBV7-6 and TRBJ2-3, with D tentatively TRBD1 (6 bases). The CDR3 has 14 residues. V lost 5 bases and J 4 bases, leaving 13 bases between the germline ends. Per the germline V gene, CDR1 is SGHVS and CDR2 is FNYEAQ. The CDR3 nucleotides read TGTGCCAGCAGCAAACGGTCAGGGGCAGATACGCAGTATTTT. It codes for CASSKRSGADTQYF.

The V and J genes are TRBV2 and TRBJ2-1, with 10 bases fitting TRBD2. The germline V gene has CDR1 SNHLY and CDR2 FYNNEI. This CDR3 comprises 12 residues. In nucleotides, the CDR3 is TGTGCACTAGCGGGACCATACAATGAGCAGTTCTTC. Its translation: CALAGPYNEQFF.

V usage is TRBV6-6 and J usage is TRBJ1-2, with a possible D match to TRBD1 (5 bases). The CDR3 is 15 amino acids. The germline CDR1 and CDR2 sequences are MNHNY and SVGAGI (reference sequence). V was trimmed by 2 bases and J by 0 bases, leaving 10 bases between them. Here the CDR3 reads CASSYPTGTNYGYTF. The CDR3 nucleotides are TGTGCCAGCAGTTACCCCACAGGAACTAACTATGGCTACACCTTC.

This clonotype has a handful of counts. At one end the junction does not follow the germline gene, possibly because of a read error. The chain uses TRBV7-7 and TRBJ2-5; the D gene is possibly TRBD1 (6 bases). Germline V lookup: CDR1 SSHAT, CDR2 FNYEAQ (reference sequence). This CDR3 region has 16 residues. The CDR3: CASSLGRTIRGETQYF. The CDR3, as DNA: TGTGCTAGCAGCTTAGGACGGACGATTAGGGGGGAGACCCAGTACTTC.